Listed here is a single T cell receptor (beta chain). This sample was included in a study of blood T cell repertoires in COVID-19. Overall study: COVID-19 samples collected from the United States, Italy and Spain covered acute and convalescent phases.

This CDR3 has 17 amino acids. Germline V CDR1 and CDR2: MNHEY, SMNVEV (reference sequence). V lost 8 bases and J 0 bases, leaving 20 bases between the germline ends. Data came from immunoSEQ multiplex PCR; TCRdb stores just in-frame clones and leaves some out. The sample shows approximately 190,000 clones, roughly four fifths of them seen only once. V and J are TRBV27 and TRBJ2-1, with a possible D match to TRBD1 (6 bases). Sequenced material: peripheral blood. This clonotype originated in a middle-aged woman with acute or convalescent COVID-19. Written as DNA, the CDR3 is TGTGCCAGCCGTAGGGGGATCGTAGCGAGCTCCTACAATGAGCAGTTCTTC. Protein sequence: CASRRGIVASSYNEQFF.